These 7 T cell receptor beta chains were all obtained from the same sample, sequenced in a study of T cell repertoires in cytomegalovirus infection. The antigens of these receptors remain unknown. A single record per CDR3 protein comes from TCRdb applying MiXCR to the reads. The sample lists hundreds of thousands of distinct CDR3 sequences; 42% were seen once. The sample consisted of cultured PBMCs, taken from culture after CMV antigen stimulation. The receptors were sampled from a human donor in good health (CMV status not recorded). Some clones in this sample may be carry-over from other donors' samples.

The chain carries TRBV28 and TRBJ1-1, with D unclear. The CDR3 extends over 13 amino acids. Looked up from germline, CDR1 is MDHEN and CDR2 is SYDVKM. V gave up 5 bases and J gave up 1 base, with 8 bases separating them. The CDR3 protein is CASSTPANTEAFF. In DNA form, the CDR3 reads TGTGCCAGCAGTACGCCGGCGAACACTGAAGCTTTCTTT.

The rearrangement links TRBV12-3 or TRBV12-4 to TRBJ1-2; 7 bases map to TRBD1. With V trimmed by 8 bases and J by 2 bases, 5 bases remained unmatched. The CDR3 consists of 13 residues. The CDR3 DNA reads as TGTGCCAGCGGATGGGACAGCAACTATGGCTACACCTTC. Encoded protein: CASGWDSNYGYTF.

The V call is TRBV7-8, the J call TRBJ2-1; TRBD2 agrees at 9 bases. This CDR3 has 15 residues. CDR1 and CDR2 from the germline V gene are SGHVS and FQNEAQ. V was pared by 5 bases and J by 9 bases, with 11 bases of the junction left unmatched. CDR3 residues: CASSTWTSATPEQFF. The CDR3 DNA sequence: TGTGCCAGCAGCACCTGGACTAGCGCGACACCTGAGCAGTTCTTC.

There are a few counts of this clonotype. The rearrangement joins TRBV7-8 to TRBJ1-4, with D possibly TRBD1 on 5 matching bases. The CDR3 has 15 amino acids. Germline V CDR1 and CDR2: SGHVS, FQNEAQ. With 5 bases removed from V and 6 bases from J, the gap between germline ends came to 16 bases. As DNA, the CDR3 is TGTGCCAGCAGCCCGCAAACCCAGGGATATGAAAAACTGTTTTTT. This gives the protein CASSPQTQGYEKLFF.

The genes are TRBV7-2 and TRBJ1-3; no clear D. V was pared by 3 bases and J by 0 bases, with 12 bases between. Germline loops: CDR1 SGHTA, CDR2 FQGNSA. The CDR3 is 16 amino acids. CDR3 region: CASSFMRAGSGNTIYF. The CDR3 bases are TGTGCCAGCAGCTTTATGCGGGCAGGCTCTGGAAACACCATATATTTT.

The chain is built from TRBV7-4 and TRBJ2-1; no firm D call. CDR1 and CDR2 (germline): SGHVT, SQSDAQ. The CDR3 has 13 residues. V shed 3 bases and J shed 8 bases, with 11 bases lying between them. CDR3 nucleotide sequence: TGTGCCAGCAGCTTCGGCGGAACGGATGAGCAGTTCTTC. This codes for CASSFGGTDEQFF.

The chain joins TRBV28 to TRBJ2-7, with TRBD2 matching 7 bases. Losses at the gene ends were 8 bases for V and 7 bases for J; bases not matched to a gene: 8. The germline V gene encodes CDR1 MDHEN and CDR2 SYDVKM. The CDR3 totals 12 residues. In nucleotides, the CDR3 is TGTGCCAGCCGATTGGGGCGGGGGGAGCAGTACTTC. This sequence encodes CASRLGRGEQYF.